The rows below give T cell receptor beta chains drawn from one sample of a study of OX40 agonist ivuxolimab in advanced cancers. The table came from immunoSEQ multiplex PCR; TCRdb's copy has only in-frame clones and leaves some out. This table has 90,000 or so clones, about 90% appearing once. The sequencing used CD4+ or CD8+ T cells sorted from blood, collected in a trial of the OX40 agonist ivuxolimab. The receptors shown here come from an adult with an advanced solid tumor such as melanoma, head and neck, liver or kidney cancer. The CDR3 runs from the conserved cysteine through the conserved F or W. The D gene is left open where the match is weak. Not every row has a clone size; where given, it reads once, few, many or a size class.

D gene,clone size,J gene,V gene,CDR3 protein,CDR3 DNA
TRBD2,.,TRBJ2-1,TRBV10-1,CAGGSSYNEQFF,TGCGCGGGGGGGTCCTCCTACAATGAGCAGTTCTTC
TRBD1,few,TRBJ1-1,TRBV11-3,CASSPQGDTEAFF,TGTGCCAGCAGCCCACAGGGGGATACTGAAGCTTTCTTT
TRBD1,.,TRBJ2-5,TRBV5-1,CASSRGQSRETQYF,TGCGCCAGCAGCCGGGGACAGAGCCGAGAGACCCAGTACTTC
.,once,TRBJ1-5,TRBV5-4,CASSLLLGGNQPQHF,TGTGCCAGCAGCCTTCTCTTAGGAGGCAATCAGCCCCAGCATTTT
TRBD2,few,TRBJ2-7,TRBV27,CASTPIAGVNEQYF,TGTGCCAGCACGCCCATAGCGGGAGTAAACGAGCAGTACTTC
.,.,TRBJ1-4,TRBV11-1,CASSLARTAGKLFF,TGTGCCAGCAGCTTAGCCAGGACGGCGGGAAAACTGTTTTTT
.,.,TRBJ2-7,TRBV11-2,CASSLASLREQYF,TGTGCCAGCAGCTTAGCGTCCCTTCGCGAGCAGTACTTC
.,.,TRBJ1-1,TRBV6-5,CASGRGITEAFF,TGTGCCAGCGGACGGGGCATCACTGAAGCTTTCTTT
TRBD2,.,TRBJ2-3,TRBV19,CASSAYGTSGTDTQYF,TGTGCCAGTAGTGCCTACGGGACTAGCGGAACAGATACGCAGTATTTT
.,.,TRBJ2-3,TRBV7-9,CASRVGLGGTDTQYF,TGTGCCAGCAGAGTGGGCCTGGGAGGCACAGATACGCAGTATTTT
.,.,TRBJ1-6,TRBV7-2,CASSLAGPPNSPLHF,TGTGCCAGCAGCTTAGCCGGGCCCCCTAATTCACCCCTCCACTTT
.,.,TRBJ2-5,TRBV18,CASSIRYGAKETQYF,TGTGCCAGCTCAATCCGTTACGGGGCAAAAGAGACCCAGTACTTC
TRBD1,.,TRBJ2-1,TRBV7-3,CASSDPQGASYNEQFF,TGTGCCAGCAGCGACCCACAGGGGGCGTCCTACAATGAGCAGTTCTTC
TRBD1,.,TRBJ2-2,TRBV18,CASSLFSPGQVPRELFF,TGTGCCAGCTCACTGTTTTCCCCGGGACAGGTTCCCCGGGAGCTGTTTTTT
.,once,TRBJ1-1,TRBV6-6,CASSYSKGETEAFF,TGTGCCAGCAGTTACTCGAAGGGGGAGACTGAAGCTTTCTTT
.,once,TRBJ2-5,TRBV5-6,CASRQRRAGETQYF,TGTGCCAGCAGGCAACGGAGGGCGGGAGAGACCCAGTACTTC
TRBD1,.,TRBJ2-2,TRBV5-6,CASSLFVDPGTGGTGELFF,TGTGCCAGCAGCTTGTTCGTGGACCCCGGGACAGGGGGTACCGGGGAGCTGTTTTTT
.,.,TRBJ2-1,TRBV9,CASSVLAGTKVEQFF,TGTGCCAGCAGCGTTCTGGCGGGGACGAAGGTGGAGCAGTTCTTC
.,.,TRBJ1-1,TRBV5-5,CASSLTANTEAFF,TGTGCCAGCAGTTTGACAGCGAACACTGAAGCTTTCTTT
.,.,TRBJ2-5,TRBV28,CASRPGLMQSTQYF,TGTGCCAGCAGGCCGGGACTGATGCAGTCGACCCAGTACTTC
.,.,TRBJ2-5,TRBV28,CASSLSGTAQETQYF,TGTGCCAGCAGTTTATCCGGGACGGCCCAAGAGACCCAGTACTTC
TRBD2,.,TRBJ2-3,TRBV11-3,CASSSGRGAGVSDTQYF,TGTGCCAGCAGCTCGGGAAGGGGAGCGGGAGTGTCAGATACGCAGTATTTT
.,.,TRBJ1-4,TRBV6-1,CASSQQGISEKLFF,TGTGCCAGCAGCCAACAGGGAATATCTGAAAAACTGTTTTTT
.,.,TRBJ2-3,TRBV5-1,CASSGTSTDTQYF,TGCGCCAGCAGTGGGACTAGCACAGATACGCAGTATTTT
TRBD1,.,TRBJ1-2,TRBV30,CAWSVDRGYGGYTF,TGTGCCTGGAGTGTGGACAGGGGATACGGGGGCTACACCTTC
.,.,TRBJ2-1,TRBV7-9,CASSALRISYNEQFF,TGTGCCAGCAGCGCGCTAAGGATCTCCTACAATGAGCAGTTCTTC
.,.,TRBJ2-6,TRBV7-2,CASSLVGQGRTNVLTF,TGTGCCAGCAGCTTAGTTGGGCAGGGGAGGACCAACGTCCTGACTTTC
.,.,TRBJ1-5,TRBV19,CASSIAGAGNQPQHF,TGTGCCAGTAGTATCGCGGGGGCGGGCAATCAGCCCCAGCATTTT
TRBD1,.,TRBJ1-2,TRBV14,CASSQDLGQGRHGYTF,TGTGCCAGCAGCCAAGATCTGGGACAGGGGAGGCATGGCTACACCTTC
TRBD1,.,TRBJ2-1,TRBV19,CASRKGQSSYNEQFF,TGTGCCAGTAGAAAGGGACAGAGCTCCTACAATGAGCAGTTCTTC
TRBD2,.,TRBJ2-3,TRBV4-2,CASSQERGILSGRATDTQYF,TGTGCCAGCAGCCAAGAGAGGGGAATCCTTAGCGGGAGGGCCACAGATACGCAGTATTTT
TRBD2,.,TRBJ2-3,TRBV29-1,CSVDLPEEGGSDTQYF,TGCAGCGTTGATCTCCCGGAAGAGGGAGGGTCAGATACGCAGTATTTT
TRBD1,.,TRBJ2-1,TRBV10-3,CAVTGTGGYNEQFF,TGTGCCGTTACCGGGACAGGGGGCTACAATGAGCAGTTCTTC
TRBD2,once,TRBJ2-3,TRBV7-2,CASSLAGGRADTQYF,TGTGCCAGCAGCTTAGCGGGAGGGCGGGCAGATACGCAGTATTTT
.,.,TRBJ2-1,TRBV7-3,CASSSISGEQFF,TGTGCCAGCAGCTCAATTAGCGGTGAGCAGTTCTTC
.,.,TRBJ1-4,TRBV4-2,CASSLGARDEKLFF,TGTGCCAGCAGCCTTGGGGCGAGGGATGAAAAACTGTTTTTT
.,once,TRBJ2-7,TRBV9,CASSPRGSYEQYF,TGTGCCAGCAGCCCTAGGGGCTCCTACGAGCAGTACTTC
TRBD2,once,TRBJ2-3,TRBV6-5,CASSWSGREDTQYF,TGTGCCAGCAGCTGGAGCGGGAGAGAAGATACGCAGTATTTT
.,.,TRBJ2-7,TRBV19,CASSIGPMSSYEQYF,TGTGCCAGTAGTATCGGGCCCATGAGCTCCTACGAGCAGTACTTC
TRBD1,.,TRBJ2-1,TRBV7-3,CASSSTPFRGSDNEQFF,TGTGCCAGCAGCTCCACACCTTTCAGGGGGTCCGACAATGAGCAGTTCTTC
.,.,TRBJ1-2,TRBV5-4,CASSLDGGIYGYTF,TGTGCCAGCAGCTTGGATGGAGGGATCTATGGCTACACCTTC
.,.,TRBJ2-1,TRBV9,CASSGPASYNEQFF,TGTGCCAGCAGCGGACCGGCCTCCTACAATGAGCAGTTCTTC
.,.,TRBJ1-1,TRBV7-3,CASSLTAGGGEAFF,TGTGCCAGCAGCTTAACGGCGGGCGGCGGTGAAGCTTTCTTT
TRBD1,.,TRBJ1-1,TRBV5-4,CASSSKRQGFGGAFF,TGTGCCAGCAGCTCAAAGAGACAGGGGTTTGGTGGGGCTTTCTTT
TRBD1,.,TRBJ1-4,TRBV7-9,CAGEGTGINEKLFF,TGTGCCGGGGAAGGGACAGGGATTAATGAAAAACTGTTTTTT
.,few,TRBJ1-4,TRBV30,CAWTPGGGKLFF,TGTGCCTGGACCCCCGGGGGTGGGAAACTGTTTTTT
.,once,TRBJ2-3,TRBV4-3,CASSQELGRSDTQYF,TGCGCCAGCAGCCAAGAACTAGGGAGATCAGATACGCAGTATTTT
.,.,TRBJ2-7,TRBV6-5,CASSPGQGHPYEQYF,TGTGCCAGCAGCCCGGGGCAGGGGCATCCCTACGAGCAGTACTTC
.,.,TRBJ2-5,TRBV6-6,CASSYSAAQETQYF,TGTGCCAGCAGTTACTCGGCAGCCCAAGAGACCCAGTACTTC
.,.,TRBJ1-2,TRBV7-3,CASSFERAYGYTF,TGTGCCAGCAGTTTTGAAAGGGCCTATGGCTACACCTTC